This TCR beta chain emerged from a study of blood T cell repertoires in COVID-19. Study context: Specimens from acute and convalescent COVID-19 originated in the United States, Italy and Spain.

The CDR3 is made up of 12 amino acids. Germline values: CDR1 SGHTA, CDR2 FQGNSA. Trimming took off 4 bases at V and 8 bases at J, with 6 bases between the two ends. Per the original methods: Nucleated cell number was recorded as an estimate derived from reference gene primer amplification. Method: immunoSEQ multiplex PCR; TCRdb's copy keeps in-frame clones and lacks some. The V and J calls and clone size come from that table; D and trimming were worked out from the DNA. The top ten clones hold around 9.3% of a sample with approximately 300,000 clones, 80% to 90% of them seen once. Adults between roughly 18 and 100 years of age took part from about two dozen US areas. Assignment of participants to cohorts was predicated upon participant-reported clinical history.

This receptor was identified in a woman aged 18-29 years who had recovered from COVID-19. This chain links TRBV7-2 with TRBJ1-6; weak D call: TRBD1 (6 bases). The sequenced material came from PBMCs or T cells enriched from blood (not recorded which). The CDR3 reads CASSWTDSPLHF. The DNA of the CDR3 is TGTGCCAGCAGCTGGACAGATTCACCCCTCCACTTT.